The 23 T cell receptor beta chains below were found in one sample sequenced in a study of blood T cell repertoires in COVID-19. Produced via immunoSEQ multiplex PCR; TCRdb's table is partial and in-frame only. This sample has some 220,000 clones; around 91% occur once, and the top ten carry more than 3%. The sample consisted of PBMCs or T cells enriched from blood (not recorded which). These receptors all stem from a woman aged 18-29 years in a cohort exposed to, infected with or recovered from COVID-19 (not recorded which).

CDR3 loop: CAWSSSVGYTF. The CDR3 DNA reads as TGTGCCTGGAGTTCCTCCGTTGGCTACACCTTC. The V call is TRBV30, the J call TRBJ1-2; D unresolved. Trimming stripped 2 bases from V and 7 bases from J, with 8 bases between. The CDR3 covers 11 residues. Germline-derived CDR1 and CDR2 are GTSNPN and SVGIG (reference sequence).

CDR3 loop: CASSPEGTGGYGYTF. DNA of the CDR3: TGTGCCAGCAGTCCCGAGGGGACAGGGGGCTATGGCTACACCTTC. J is TRBJ1-2 and V is TRBV2, with TRBD1 matching over 11 bases. This CDR3 region has 15 residues. Trimming took 5 bases from V and 4 from J; bases not matched to a gene: 6. Germline CDR1 is SNHLY and CDR2 is FYNNEI.

V usage is TRBV10-1 and J usage is TRBJ2-1; D is unresolved. Germline V gives CDR1 WNHNN, CDR2 SYGVQD (reference sequence). The CDR3 spans 13 residues. Trimming pared 6 bases from V and 4 bases from J, leaving 10 bases between. CDR3 DNA sequence: TGCGCCAGCAGCCTACTTCGGTACAATGAGCAGTTCTTC. It codes for CASSLLRYNEQFF.

The chain carries TRBV18 and TRBJ1-1, with unresolved D. The CDR3 spans 14 residues. With 1 base removed from V and 2 bases from J, the gap between germline ends came to 8 bases. Germline lookup yields CDR1 KGHSH and CDR2 LQKENI. CDR3 sequence: CASSPLTLNTEAFF. The CDR3 DNA reads TGTGCCAGCTCACCACTTACTCTAAACACTGAAGCTTTCTTT. The full variable domain, completed using reference TRBV18 and TRBJ1-1, is NAGVMQNPRHLVRRRGQEARLRCSPMKGHSHVYWYRQLPEEGLKFMVYLQKENIIDESGMPKERFSAEFPKEGPSILRIQQVVRGDSAAYFCASSPLTLNTEAFFGQGTRLTVV.

V gene TRBV4-1 combines with J gene TRBJ2-1; 7 nucleotides align to TRBD2. The germline gives CDR1 MGHRA, CDR2 YSYEKL. The V gene end was trimmed by 0 bases and the J gene end by 0 bases; junction bases not matched to a gene: 5. The CDR3 contains 17 residues. DNA for the CDR3: TGCGCCAGCAGCCAAGAATTGCGGGGGAGCTCCTACAATGAGCAGTTCTTC. It specifies CASSQELRGSSYNEQFF.

The gene calls are TRBV7-9 and TRBJ2-3, with 7 bases matching TRBD2. Unmatched junction bases numbered 5, after V lost 5 bases and J lost 0 bases. The CDR3 contains 15 residues. Germline-derived CDR1 and CDR2 are SEHNR and FQNEAQ (reference sequence). The CDR3 DNA sequence: TGTGCCAGCAGCCCTAGCGGAGTGAGCACAGATACGCAGTATTTT. Translation: CASSPSGVSTDTQYF.

The chain combines TRBV2 with TRBJ2-6; TRBD1 is a possible D gene (6 bases). This CDR3 contains 15 residues. Trimming took 6 bases from V and 3 from J, leaving 12 bases between them. Germline V lookup: CDR1 SNHLY, CDR2 FYNNEI. The CDR3 region has the DNA TGTGCCAGCAGCTCCACAGGGAATGGGGCCAACGTCCTGACTTTC. This sequence encodes CASSSTGNGANVLTF.

The chain combines TRBV6-2 or TRBV6-3 with TRBJ2-3, with 8 bases fitting TRBD2. Germline V gives CDR1 MNHEY, CDR2 SVGEGT. The J segment lost 6 bases and the V segment lost 2 bases, leaving 16 bases of the junction unmatched. The CDR3 loop spans 18 amino acids. The CDR3 DNA reads TGTGCCAGCAGTTACCCGCGGGGCGCGGCGCGGGGGGTCGATACGCAGTATTTT. Translated, it gives CASSYPRGAARGVDTQYF.

The chain couples TRBV7-9 to TRBJ2-3; 7 bases are shared with TRBD1. The junction had 6 bases not matched to a gene; V was cut back by 7 bases and J by 2 bases. The CDR3 spans 14 residues. Per germline, CDR1 SEHNR and CDR2 FQNEAQ (reference sequence). CDR3 in DNA: TGTGCCAGCAAACCCGGGACAGCCACAGATACGCAGTATTTT. Amino acids: CASKPGTATDTQYF.

The CDR3 DNA follows: TGTGCCAGCAGCTTGGGAGGGGGACAGGCTTTAGGAGCTTTCTTT. This encodes CASSLGGGQALGAFF. The rearrangement uses TRBV5-6 and TRBJ1-1; 8 bases line up with TRBD1. From germline, CDR1 is SGHDT and CDR2 YYEEEE. Germline trimming cut 0 bases from V and 10 bases from J; bases unmatched to any gene: 11. This CDR3 has 15 residues.

The chain has TRBV29-1 and TRBJ2-7, with 8 nucleotides matching TRBD2. This CDR3 contains 14 residues. V shed 4 bases, J shed 5 bases, and the junction held 10 bases outside the gene matches. CDR1 SQVTM and CDR2 ANQGSEA come from the germline V gene. The CDR3 DNA sequence: TGCAGCGTTGGGGGATCACGGGAGGGCGACGAGCAGTACTTC. Encoded protein: CSVGGSREGDEQYF.

The chain employs TRBV5-6 and TRBJ1-4; 8 nucleotides align to TRBD1. Germline trimming cut 2 bases from V and 6 bases from J; bases unmatched to any gene: 12. CDR1 and CDR2 (germline): SGHDT, YYEEEE. The CDR3 consists of 17 residues. The CDR3 region is CASSLVRGRRIDEKLFF. The CDR3 nucleotides are TGTGCCAGCAGCTTAGTCAGGGGGCGACGAATCGATGAAAAACTGTTTTTT. The entire variable domain, with the rest obtained from reference TRBV5-6 and TRBJ1-4, is as follows: DAGVTQSPTHLIKTRGQQVTLRCSPKSGHDTVSWYQQALGQGPQFIFQYYEEEERQRGNFPDRFSGHQFPNYSSELNVNALLLGDSALYLCASSLVRGRRIDEKLFFGSGTQLSVL.

The V call is TRBV14, the J call TRBJ2-3, with TRBD2 matching 7 bases. With V trimmed by 1 base and J by 2 bases, 6 bases remained unmatched. This CDR3 has 16 amino acids. The germline V gene has CDR1 SGHDN and CDR2 FVKESK. CDR3 DNA: TGTGCCAGCAGCCAAGCGGGAGCGGGATTCACAGATACGCAGTATTTT. Residues: CASSQAGAGFTDTQYF.

This sequence joins TRBV2 and TRBJ1-4, with a weak D call TRBD1 (6 bases). Germline-derived CDR1 and CDR2 are SNHLY and FYNNEI. Trimming cost V 5 bases and J 1 base, with 8 bases left between them. CDR3 length: 14 amino acids. The chain's CDR3 is CASSQQGTNEKLFF. The CDR3 region has the DNA TGTGCCAGCAGTCAACAGGGAACTAATGAAAAACTGTTTTTT. Complete variable domain (other parts from reference TRBV2 and TRBJ1-4): EPEVTQTPSHQVTQMGQEVILRCVPISNHLYFYWYRQILGQKVEFLVSFYNNEISEKSEIFDDQFSVERPDGSNFTLKIRSTKLEDSAMYFCASSQQGTNEKLFFGSGTQLSVL.

The chain joins TRBV9 to TRBJ2-1, with 10 positions matching TRBD2. This CDR3 comprises 17 residues. Germline values: CDR1 SGDLS, CDR2 YYNGEE. Germline trimming cut 4 bases from V and 0 bases from J; bases unmatched to any gene: 7. The CDR3 sequence is CASSPRTSGLSYNEQFF. CDR3 bases: TGTGCCAGCAGCCCCCGGACTAGCGGACTCTCCTACAATGAGCAGTTCTTC.

The chain recombines TRBV5-1 with TRBJ1-1, with 7 bases identical to TRBD1. From germline, CDR1 is SGHRS and CDR2 YFSETQ. The CDR3 loop spans 14 amino acids. J gave up 5 bases and V 1 base, and 5 bases lay outside the gene matches. CDR3 in DNA: TGCGCCAGCAGCTTGCAGGGGGATGGAACTGAAGCTTTCTTT. Translation gives CASSLQGDGTEAFF. Looking up the rest from reference TRBV5-1 and TRBJ1-1 gives the full variable domain: KAGVTQTPRYLIKTRGQQVTLSCSPISGHRSVSWYQQTPGQGLQFLFEYFSETQRNKGNFPGRFSGRQFSNSRSEMNVSTLELGDSALYLCASSLQGDGTEAFFGQGTRLTVV.

The V gene is TRBV5-6, the J gene TRBJ2-5, with 10 nucleotides matching TRBD2. The V segment lost 5 bases and the J segment 4 bases; nucleotides outside the gene matches: 11. Germline CDR1 SGHDT, CDR2 YYEEEE. This CDR3 is built from 16 residues. CDR3 in DNA: TGTGCCAGCAGTTCGAGGGGAGTAGCGGGGGGAGAGACCCAGTACTTC. Amino acids: CASSSRGVAGGETQYF.

The chain joins TRBV7-2 to TRBJ2-3; no reliable D call. The V gene lost 1 base and the J gene lost 2 bases, with 7 bases spanning the gap. The CDR3 loop spans 14 amino acids. CDR1 is SGHTA, CDR2 FQGNSA, per germline. CDR3 nucleotides: TGTGCCAGCAGCTTAGGCTCCTACACAGATACGCAGTATTTT. Protein: CASSLGSYTDTQYF.

The chain joins TRBV9 to TRBJ2-6; no clear D gene. Per germline, CDR1 SGDLS and CDR2 YYNGEE. There are 14 residues in the CDR3. V was clipped by 10 bases and J by 4 bases, with 15 bases between them. CDR3 in DNA: TGTGCCTCCCAGGTGGATGCAGGGGCCAACGTCCTGACTTTC. Its translation: CASQVDAGANVLTF.

This chain uses TRBV3-1 (or the pseudogene TRBV3-2) with TRBJ1-2; a possible D gene is TRBD1 (5 bases). Germline loops: CDR1 LGHDT, CDR2 YNNKEL (reference sequence). The germline V and J ends were trimmed by 4 bases and 3 bases, with 18 bases remaining between them. The CDR3 runs to 16 residues. CDR3 in amino acids: CASSPSDSTPYYGYTF. CDR3 nucleotides: TGTGCCAGCAGCCCCTCAGACAGCACCCCCTACTATGGCTACACCTTC.

The V and J genes are TRBV11-2 and TRBJ1-1; TRBD1 matches at 8 bases. The germline V gene has CDR1 SGHAT and CDR2 FQNNGV. The J segment lost 0 bases and the V segment lost 5 bases, leaving 5 bases of the junction unmatched. The CDR3 runs 15 residues. The CDR3, as DNA: TGTGCCAGCAGCCCCCGACAGGGGATGAACACTGAAGCTTTCTTT. It is translated as CASSPRQGMNTEAFF.

V gene TRBV28 combines with J gene TRBJ1-1, with D maybe TRBD1 (5 bases). V was clipped by 4 bases and J by 0 bases, with 12 bases between them. This CDR3 comprises 15 residues. Germline V gives CDR1 MDHEN, CDR2 SYDVKM. CDR3 in DNA: TGTGCCAGCAGTTCGGGGCGGGGGGTGAACACTGAAGCTTTCTTT. Translating it yields CASSSGRGVNTEAFF. The variable domain in full, with the rest retrieved from reference TRBV28 and TRBJ1-1, is DVKVTQSSRYLVKRTGEKVFLECVQDMDHENMFWYRQDPGLGLRLIYFSYDVKMKEKGDIPEGYSVSREKKERFSLILESASTNQTSMYLCASSSGRGVNTEAFFGQGTRLTVV.

The chain has TRBV10-3 and TRBJ1-3, with TRBD1 matching over 7 bases. Germline CDR1 and CDR2: ENHRY and SYGVKD. The CDR3 spans 16 residues. After removal of 8 bases from V and 5 bases from J, the junction contained 15 bases not matched to a gene. The CDR3 is CAISGGGALVRNTIYF. The CDR3 nucleotides read TGTGCCATCTCCGGAGGGGGCGCTTTGGTGAGAAACACCATATATTTT.